The 6 T cell receptor beta chains reported below all come from one sample, sequenced in a study of shared clonotypes between healthy human individuals (dated by TCRdb to about 2020). The library came from the immunoSEQ multiplex PCR assay. Entries here come from immuneACCESS through TCRdb and include only in-frame sequences with V and J called. Some clones fail to appear in such tables; in the studies checked, an unresolved V gene covers under half of the shortfall, and the cause of the remainder is unknown. Counted in this sample were nearly 2 million clones; about 95% of them appeared once. The ten most abundant clones make up around 1.2% of the sample. CD8 naive samples consisted of CD45RO-negative cells that were positively selected for CCR7, yielding a CD45RA+CCR7+ population without TemRA cells. Source material: naive CD8+ T cells sorted from blood. The intended sense of this specimen's cell subset or site label: CD45RA+CCR7+. Source of these receptors: a man younger than 35 in good health.

The chain links TRBV7-8 to TRBJ2-1, with D perhaps matching TRBD2 (6 bases). V was shortened by 3 bases and J by 10 bases, with 10 bases between the two germline ends. This CDR3 contains 12 residues. Germline V gene data show CDR1 as SGHVS and CDR2 as FQNEAQ. The CDR3 DNA reads TGTGCCAGCAGCTTTGCGGGGCAGGAGCAGTTCTTC. Its translation: CASSFAGQEQFF.

The chain is built from TRBV7-9 and TRBJ1-1; D call uncertain. V lost 5 bases to trimming and J lost 4 bases, with 11 bases between them. Looked up from germline, CDR1 is SEHNR and CDR2 is FQNEAQ (reference sequence). The CDR3 runs to 13 residues. The CDR3 nucleotides read TGTGCCAGCAGCCCGATAAGCGGCACTGAAGCTTTCTTT. This sequence encodes CASSPISGTEAFF.

This clone is a singleton in its sample. This rearrangement joins TRBV7-9 to TRBJ1-3; D is possibly TRBD1 (6 bases). Trimming removed 6 bases at V and 0 bases at J, with 12 bases between. Germline V gene sequence: CDR1 SEHNR, CDR2 FQNEAQ (reference sequence). CDR3 size: 15 residues. This chain's CDR3 is CASRETGLSGNTIYF. CDR3 DNA sequence: TGTGCCAGCAGGGAAACAGGGCTCTCTGGAAACACCATATATTTT.

The chain combines TRBV4-1 with TRBJ2-5; a possible D gene is TRBD1 (7 bases). The CDR3 is 16 amino acids. Germline loops: CDR1 MGHRA, CDR2 YSYEKL. Trimming removed 3 bases at V and 2 bases at J, with 16 bases between. The CDR3 bases are TGCGCCAGCAGCCAGAGACAGGGAGGTGGGCAAGAGACCCAGTACTTC. This gives the protein CASSQRQGGGQETQYF.

J is TRBJ1-4 and V is TRBV21-1. TRBV21-1 is deemed a pseudogene. The CDR3 sequence is 11 residues long. The CDR3: CASSDLEPPIF. The CDR3 DNA reads as TGTGCCAGCAGCGACCTCGAGCCCCCGATTTTT.

The V and J genes are TRBV5-1 and TRBJ1-2, with TRBD1 identical over 11 bases. After removal of 4 bases from V and 4 bases from J, the junction contained 6 bases not matched to a gene. This CDR3 is 15 amino acids long. Germline CDR1 SGHRS, CDR2 YFSETQ. The DNA of the CDR3 is TGCGCCAGCAGCCCAGGACAGGGGGCCCTCTATGGCTACACCTTC. Translated: CASSPGQGALYGYTF. Variable domain in full (rest from reference TRBV5-1 and TRBJ1-2): KAGVTQTPRYLIKTRGQQVTLSCSPISGHRSVSWYQQTPGQGLQFLFEYFSETQRNKGNFPGRFSGRQFSNSRSEMNVSTLELGDSALYLCASSPGQGALYGYTFGSGTRLTVV.